This is a list of T cell receptor beta chains from one sample in a study of cytomegalovirus exposure and HLA in healthy donors. Libraries were prepared by immunoSEQ multiplex PCR; TCRdb keeps only in-frame clonotypes and omits some of them. The table shows 95,000 to 150,000 clones, with over 15% occurring only once. The material sequenced was PBMCs. Receptor source: a woman aged 18-35 years in good health and CMV-seronegative. Both conserved end residues are trimmed from each CDR3. The order of the fields is D gene, V gene, J gene, CDR3 protein. A D gene is named only where the DNA matches it firmly.

TRBD1	TRBV27	TRBJ2-7	ASRDRIDEQY
TRBD1	TRBV6-1	TRBJ1-1	ASSETLQGTAF
TRBD2	TRBV5-6	TRBJ2-1	ASGSSGGAYNEQF
TRBD1	TRBV5-5	TRBJ1-4	ASSSGTGGI
-	TRBV27	TRBJ1-1	ASSLSARGDTEAF
-	TRBV5-6	TRBJ2-3	ASSPVYAASTDTQY
-	TRBV28	TRBJ2-2	ASSYPGRLAAGELF
-	TRBV7-6	TRBJ1-5	ASSPQGRSNQPQH
-	TRBV7-8	TRBJ1-2	ASSLGGWGGYT
TRBD2	TRBV5-4	TRBJ2-3	ASSGGLAVTDTQY
TRBD1	TRBV6-5	TRBJ1-2	ASSYSSTGNGYT
-	TRBV19	TRBJ1-1	ATVMNTEAF
TRBD1	TRBV10-3	TRBJ1-2	AIRRQGPNGYT
-	TRBV5-6	TRBJ2-3	ASSLLASTDTQY
TRBD1	TRBV28	TRBJ1-2	ASRKLLQGVYGYT
TRBD1	TRBV30	TRBJ1-5	AWAAGGRNQPQH
-	TRBV12-5	TRBJ1-2	ASGLPYTAGYGYT
-	TRBV5-4	TRBJ1-1	ASSLVGLRGNTEAF
TRBD1	TRBV19	TRBJ2-6	ASSIPLGAGGTGANVLT
-	TRBV6-6	TRBJ1-5	ASSPQGYNQPQH
-	TRBV30	TRBJ2-7	AWSQLISYEQY
TRBD2	TRBV27	TRBJ2-3	ASTGTSATDTQY
-	TRBV6-5	TRBJ1-3	ASSGGHSSGNTIY
TRBD2	TRBV18	TRBJ2-2	ASSPRSLAGRDTGELF
TRBD2	TRBV7-6	TRBJ2-5	ASSKSGSGGETQY
-	TRBV5-1	TRBJ1-1	ASSLVSAGGNTEAF
TRBD2	TRBV30	TRBJ2-5	AWRSHGVREQY
-	TRBV4-3	TRBJ1-3	ASSMVVGEGNTIY
-	TRBV5-1	TRBJ1-2	ASSLMGAPYGYT
-	TRBV4-1	TRBJ2-7	ASSQEGATRYEQY
-	TRBV28	TRBJ1-1	ASRAMNTEAF
TRBD2	TRBV5-1	TRBJ2-1	ASSSPSGGYNEQF
-	TRBV4-3	TRBJ1-1	ASSQERSRGEAF
-	TRBV2	TRBJ1-5	ASSDLLSSNQPQH
TRBD1	TRBV7-3	TRBJ2-1	ASSRSEGTGSYNEQF
-	TRBV27	TRBJ2-2	ASSLRRVSNTGELF
TRBD1	TRBV2	TRBJ2-2	ASSEGDRVNTGELF
-	TRBV15	TRBJ2-7	ATSRGGAGEDEQY
-	TRBV5-6	TRBJ2-3	ASSLRELSTDTQY
-	TRBV30	TRBJ2-1	AWAEGLRNEQF
-	TRBV6-5	TRBJ1-2	ASSNLGSYGYT
TRBD1	TRBV9	TRBJ2-7	ASSPETGPGTYEQY
-	TRBV27	TRBJ2-5	ASSPLRQETQY
-	TRBV14	TRBJ2-1	ASRQRGNASDYNEQF
-	TRBV9	TRBJ2-1	ASSVVVADYNEQF
-	TRBV5-6	TRBJ2-7	ASSTPLGVESYEQY
TRBD2	TRBV6-6	TRBJ2-1	ASSRHHLAGGNEQF
-	TRBV27	TRBJ1-4	ASSQQELGEKLF
-	TRBV5-5	TRBJ1-1	ASSSTVRNTEAF
TRBD1	TRBV19	TRBJ2-1	ASSIVVLGQGYNEQF
-	TRBV18	TRBJ2-5	ASSRFGDQETQY
TRBD1	TRBV30	TRBJ2-1	AWSGQNYNEQF
-	TRBV5-1	TRBJ2-3	ASSLIATSTDTQY
TRBD2	TRBV9	TRBJ2-2	ASSVARTSGGSANTGELF